This T cell receptor beta chain was recorded in a study of cytomegalovirus exposure and HLA in healthy donors. The study's findings and limits: Indistinguishable V segments such as TRBV6-2 and TRBV6-3 were excluded. The classifier was said to identify cytomegalovirus status with high specificity and sensitivity. Several of the most significant clusters appeared linked to common viral pathogens, based on a later analysis.

The donors, nominally healthy at sampling, likely had unrecorded immune exposures. A note on this clone: What it binds is unknown.

Trimming removed 0 bases from V and 0 bases from J, with 12 bases in between. The length of the CDR3 is 16 residues. Looked up from germline, CDR1 is LGHNA and CDR2 is YSLEER. The primer mix had 60 Vbeta and 13 Jbeta primers. Profiling relied on immunoSEQ multiplex PCR, and the TCRdb table lists in-frame clones only, not all of them. The sample has under 200,000 clones, around 75% seen once. The sample taken for sequencing was PBMCs. The TCR comes from a woman aged 25-40 years in good health and CMV-seronegative. This chain links TRBV4-3 with TRBJ2-7, with D maybe TRBD2 (6 bases). Written as DNA, the CDR3 is TGCGCCAGCAGCCAAGACTTAGCGGCTAGCTCCTACGAGCAGTACTTC. Protein product: CASSQDLAASSYEQYF.